This T cell receptor beta chain is from a study of PD-L1 blockade in urothelial cancer. Study at large: Analyzed time points were 3 weeks (second dose) and 6 weeks after therapy began.

Specified time point: pretreatment peripheral blood. Each patient presented with locally advanced or metastatic urothelial carcinoma. V dropped 7 bases and J dropped 7; count of bases not matched to a gene: 7. In germline, CDR1 is SEHNR, CDR2 FQNEAQ (reference sequence). The CDR3 has 14 residues. Measured with immunoSEQ multiplex PCR; TCRdb has only the in-frame clones, and not every one. Of 130,000 or so clones listed, roughly 80% were seen once; the top ten hold 3.2%. The chain links TRBV7-9 to TRBJ1-2, with 12 bases lining up with TRBD1. The receptor was derived from a man between 50 and 59 years old with urothelial cancer. The sequencing here drew on PBMCs, taken around atezolizumab (anti-PD-L1) treatment. CDR3 amino acids: CASTPGQGASGYTF. The CDR3 bases are TGTGCCAGCACCCCGGGACAGGGGGCTTCTGGCTACACCTTC.